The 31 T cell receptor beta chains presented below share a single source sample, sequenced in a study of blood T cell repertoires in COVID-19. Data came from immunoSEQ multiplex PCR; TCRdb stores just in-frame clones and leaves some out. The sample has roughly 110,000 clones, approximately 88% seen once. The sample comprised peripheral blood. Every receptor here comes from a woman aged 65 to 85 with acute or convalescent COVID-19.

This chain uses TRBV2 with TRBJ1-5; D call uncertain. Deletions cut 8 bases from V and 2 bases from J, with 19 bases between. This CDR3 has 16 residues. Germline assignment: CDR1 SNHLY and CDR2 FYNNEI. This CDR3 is CASATRAREGNQPQHF. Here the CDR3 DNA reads TGTGCCAGCGCCACCCGAGCGCGAGAGGGCAATCAGCCCCAGCATTTT.

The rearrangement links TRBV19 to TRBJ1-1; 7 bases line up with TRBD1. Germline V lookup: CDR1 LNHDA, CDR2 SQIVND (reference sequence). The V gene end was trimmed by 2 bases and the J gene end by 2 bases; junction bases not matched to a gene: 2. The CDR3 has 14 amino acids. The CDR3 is CASSITGDNTEAFF. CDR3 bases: TGTGCCAGTAGTATAACAGGGGATAACACTGAAGCTTTCTTT.

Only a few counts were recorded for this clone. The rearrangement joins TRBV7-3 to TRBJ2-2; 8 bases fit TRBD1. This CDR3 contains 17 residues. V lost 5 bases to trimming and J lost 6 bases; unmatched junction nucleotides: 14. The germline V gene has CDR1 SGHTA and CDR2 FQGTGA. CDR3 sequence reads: CASSPSVGTGVAGELFF. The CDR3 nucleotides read TGTGCCAGCAGCCCCTCAGTTGGGACAGGTGTCGCCGGGGAGCTGTTTTTT.

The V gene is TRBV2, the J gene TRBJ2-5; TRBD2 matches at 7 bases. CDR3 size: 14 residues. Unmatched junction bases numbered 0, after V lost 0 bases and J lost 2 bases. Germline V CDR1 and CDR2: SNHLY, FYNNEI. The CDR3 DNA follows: TGTGCCAGCAGTGAAGCCGGGGGGCAAGAGACCCAGTACTTC. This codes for CASSEAGGQETQYF.

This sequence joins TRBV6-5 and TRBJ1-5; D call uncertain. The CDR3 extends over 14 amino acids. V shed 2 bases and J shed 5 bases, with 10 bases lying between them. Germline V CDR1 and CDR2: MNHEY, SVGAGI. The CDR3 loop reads CASSYREHYQPQHF. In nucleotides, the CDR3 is TGTGCCAGCAGTTACCGGGAGCATTATCAGCCCCAGCATTTT.

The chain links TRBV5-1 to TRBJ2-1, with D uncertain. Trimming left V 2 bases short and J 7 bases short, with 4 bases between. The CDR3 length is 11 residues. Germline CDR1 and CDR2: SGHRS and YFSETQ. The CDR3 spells CASSFVNEQFF. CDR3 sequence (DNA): TGCGCCAGCAGCTTTGTAAATGAGCAGTTCTTC.

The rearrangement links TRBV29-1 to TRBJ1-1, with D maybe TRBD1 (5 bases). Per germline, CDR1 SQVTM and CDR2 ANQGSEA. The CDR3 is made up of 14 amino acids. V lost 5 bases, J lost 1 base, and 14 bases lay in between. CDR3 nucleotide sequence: TGCAGCGTTTTCATCGGAGGGGCGAACACTGAAGCTTTCTTT. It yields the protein CSVFIGGANTEAFF.

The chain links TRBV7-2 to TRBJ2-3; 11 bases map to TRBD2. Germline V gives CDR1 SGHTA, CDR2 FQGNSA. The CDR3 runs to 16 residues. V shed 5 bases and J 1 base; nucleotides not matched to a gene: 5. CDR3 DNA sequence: TGTGCCAGCAGCGAGGGACTAGCGGTGGGCACAGATACGCAGTATTTT. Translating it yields CASSEGLAVGTDTQYF.

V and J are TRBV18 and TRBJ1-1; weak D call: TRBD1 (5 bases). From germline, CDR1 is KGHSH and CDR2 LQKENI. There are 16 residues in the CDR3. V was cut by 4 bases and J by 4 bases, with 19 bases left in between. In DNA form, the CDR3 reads TGTGCCAGCTCACTGGGGGGAGACCCCCTCCCCACTGAAGCTTTCTTT. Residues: CASSLGGDPLPTEAFF.

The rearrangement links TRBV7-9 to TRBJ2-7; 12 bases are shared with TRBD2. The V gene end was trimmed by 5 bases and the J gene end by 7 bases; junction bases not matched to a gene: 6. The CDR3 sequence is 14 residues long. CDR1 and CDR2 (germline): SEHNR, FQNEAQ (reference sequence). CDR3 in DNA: TGTGCCAGCAGCGGGACTAGCGGGTTCCGAGAGCAGTACTTC. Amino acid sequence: CASSGTSGFREQYF.

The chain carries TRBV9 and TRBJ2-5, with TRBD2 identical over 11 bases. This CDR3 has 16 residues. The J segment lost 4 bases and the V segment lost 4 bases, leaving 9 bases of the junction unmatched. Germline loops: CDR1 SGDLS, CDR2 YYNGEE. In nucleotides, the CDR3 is TGTGCCAGCAGCCCTCGAGGTAGCGGGGGGGGAGAGACCCAGTACTTC. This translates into CASSPRGSGGGETQYF.

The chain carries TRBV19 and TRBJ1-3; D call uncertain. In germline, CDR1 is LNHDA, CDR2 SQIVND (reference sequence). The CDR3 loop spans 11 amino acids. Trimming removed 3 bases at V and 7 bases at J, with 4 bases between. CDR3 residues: CASSIANTIYF. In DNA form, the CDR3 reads TGTGCCAGTAGTATCGCGAACACCATATATTTT.

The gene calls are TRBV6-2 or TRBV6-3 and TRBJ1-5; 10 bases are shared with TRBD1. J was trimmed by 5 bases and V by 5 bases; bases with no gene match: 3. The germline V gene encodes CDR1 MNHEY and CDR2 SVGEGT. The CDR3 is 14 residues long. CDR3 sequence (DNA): TGTGCCAGCAGTCCAGGGACAGGGGATCAGCCCCAGCATTTT. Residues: CASSPGTGDQPQHF.

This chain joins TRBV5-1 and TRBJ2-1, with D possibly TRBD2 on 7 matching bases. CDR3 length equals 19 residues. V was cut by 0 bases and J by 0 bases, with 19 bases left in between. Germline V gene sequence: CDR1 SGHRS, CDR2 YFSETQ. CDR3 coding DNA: TGCGCCAGCAGCTTGGCCGGGGGGCGCATCTTTAGCTCCTACAATGAGCAGTTCTTC. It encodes CASSLAGGRIFSSYNEQFF.

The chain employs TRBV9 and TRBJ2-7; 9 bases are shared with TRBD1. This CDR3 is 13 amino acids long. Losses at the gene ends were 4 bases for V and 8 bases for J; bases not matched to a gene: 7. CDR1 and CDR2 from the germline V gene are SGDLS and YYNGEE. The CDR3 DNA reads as TGTGCCAGCAGCCCCTTCGGACAGGGGAAGCAGTACTTC. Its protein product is CASSPFGQGKQYF.

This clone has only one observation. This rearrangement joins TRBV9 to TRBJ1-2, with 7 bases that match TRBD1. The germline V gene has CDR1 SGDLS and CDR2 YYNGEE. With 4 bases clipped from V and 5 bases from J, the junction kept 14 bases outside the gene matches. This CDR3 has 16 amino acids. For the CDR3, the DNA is TGTGCCAGCAGCTCAGGAGTTCAGGACAGGCCGTATGGCTACACCTTC. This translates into CASSSGVQDRPYGYTF.

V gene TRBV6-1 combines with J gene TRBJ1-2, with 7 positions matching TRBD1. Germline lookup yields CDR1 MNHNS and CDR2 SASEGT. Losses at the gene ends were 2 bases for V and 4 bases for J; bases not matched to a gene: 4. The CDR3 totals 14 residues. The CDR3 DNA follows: TGTGCCAGCAGTGAAACAGGGGACTCCTATGGCTACACCTTC. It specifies CASSETGDSYGYTF.

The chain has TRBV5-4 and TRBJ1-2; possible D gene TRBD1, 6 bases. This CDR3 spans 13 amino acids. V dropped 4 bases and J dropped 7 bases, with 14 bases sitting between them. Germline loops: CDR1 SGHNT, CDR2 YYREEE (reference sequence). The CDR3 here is CASSGGRGRGYTF. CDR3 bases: TGTGCCAGCAGCGGGGGCCGGGGTCGTGGCTACACCTTC.

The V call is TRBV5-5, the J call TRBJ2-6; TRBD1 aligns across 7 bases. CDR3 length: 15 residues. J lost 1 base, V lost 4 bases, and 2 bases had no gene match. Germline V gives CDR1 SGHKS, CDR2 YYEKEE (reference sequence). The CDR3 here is CASSLTGSGANVLTF. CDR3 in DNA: TGTGCCAGCAGCCTGACAGGGTCTGGGGCCAACGTCCTGACTTTC.

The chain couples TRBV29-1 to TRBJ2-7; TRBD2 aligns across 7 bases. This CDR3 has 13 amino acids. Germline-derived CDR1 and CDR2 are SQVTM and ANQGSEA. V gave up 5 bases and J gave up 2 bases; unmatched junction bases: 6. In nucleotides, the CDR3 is TGCAGCGTTCGCACTAGCGCCGCCTACGAGCAGTACTTC. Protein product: CSVRTSAAYEQYF.

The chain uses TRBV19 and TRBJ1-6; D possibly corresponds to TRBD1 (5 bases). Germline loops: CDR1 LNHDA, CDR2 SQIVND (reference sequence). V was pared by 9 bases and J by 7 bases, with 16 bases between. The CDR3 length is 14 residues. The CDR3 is CASAHRSENSPLHF. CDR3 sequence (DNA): TGTGCCAGCGCCCACAGGTCCGAGAATTCACCCCTCCACTTT.

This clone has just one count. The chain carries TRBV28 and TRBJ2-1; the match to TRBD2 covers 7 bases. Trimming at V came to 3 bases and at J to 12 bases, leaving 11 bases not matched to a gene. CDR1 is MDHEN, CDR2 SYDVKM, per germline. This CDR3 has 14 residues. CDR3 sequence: CASSFPASGYWQFF. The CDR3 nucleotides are TGTGCCAGCAGTTTCCCGGCTAGCGGCTATTGGCAGTTCTTC.

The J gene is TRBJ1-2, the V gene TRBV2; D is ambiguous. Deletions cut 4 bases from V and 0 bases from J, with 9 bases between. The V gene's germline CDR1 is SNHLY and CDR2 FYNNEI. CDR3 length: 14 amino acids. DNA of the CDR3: TGTGCCAGCAGTGGACGGGGAACTAACTATGGCTACACCTTC. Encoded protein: CASSGRGTNYGYTF.

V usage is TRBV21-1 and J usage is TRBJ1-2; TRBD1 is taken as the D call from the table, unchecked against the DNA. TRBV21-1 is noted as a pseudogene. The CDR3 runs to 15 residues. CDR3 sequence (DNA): TGTGCCAGCAGCAAAGGGACAGGGGGGTATAATGGCTACACCTTC. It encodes CASSKGTGGYNGYTF.

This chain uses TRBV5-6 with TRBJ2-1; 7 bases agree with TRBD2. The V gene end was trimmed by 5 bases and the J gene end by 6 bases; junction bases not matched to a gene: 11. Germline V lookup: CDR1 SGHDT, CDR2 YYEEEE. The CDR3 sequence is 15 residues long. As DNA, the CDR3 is TGTGCCAGCAGACTGGGCGGGAGAGTCCCCAATGAGCAGTTCTTC. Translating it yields CASRLGGRVPNEQFF.

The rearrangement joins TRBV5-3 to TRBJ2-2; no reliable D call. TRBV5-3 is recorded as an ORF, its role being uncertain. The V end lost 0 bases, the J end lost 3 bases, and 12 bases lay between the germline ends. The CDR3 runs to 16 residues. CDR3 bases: TGTGCCAGAAGCTTGGCCTGGCCCAGGCACACCGGGGAGCTGTTTTTT. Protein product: CARSLAWPRHTGELFF.

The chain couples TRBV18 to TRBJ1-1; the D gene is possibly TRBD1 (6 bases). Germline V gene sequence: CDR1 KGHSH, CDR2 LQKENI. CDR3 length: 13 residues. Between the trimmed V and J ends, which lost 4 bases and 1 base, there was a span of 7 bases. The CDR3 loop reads CASSQDRNTEAFF. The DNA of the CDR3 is TGTGCCAGCTCACAGGACAGGAACACTGAAGCTTTCTTT.

The CDR3, as DNA: TGTGCCAGCACCCAAACTCAATACACAGATACGCAGTATTTT. Its translation is CASTQTQYTDTQYF. This sequence joins TRBV6-5 and TRBJ2-3; unclear D gene. CDR1 and CDR2 from the germline V gene are MNHEY and SVGAGI. The CDR3 spans 14 residues. With 7 bases removed from V and 2 bases from J, the gap between germline ends came to 13 bases.

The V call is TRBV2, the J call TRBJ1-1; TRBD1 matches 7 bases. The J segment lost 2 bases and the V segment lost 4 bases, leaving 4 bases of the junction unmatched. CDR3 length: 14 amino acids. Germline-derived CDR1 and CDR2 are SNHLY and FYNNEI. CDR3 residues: CASSGGGGNTEAFF. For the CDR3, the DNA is TGTGCCAGCAGTGGAGGGGGCGGAAACACTGAAGCTTTCTTT.

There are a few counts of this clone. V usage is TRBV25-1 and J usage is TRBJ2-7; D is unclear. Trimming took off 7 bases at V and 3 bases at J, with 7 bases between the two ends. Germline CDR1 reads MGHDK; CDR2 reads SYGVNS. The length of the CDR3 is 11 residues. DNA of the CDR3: TGTGCCAGCACCGCCGGCTACGAGCAGTACTTC. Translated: CASTAGYEQYF.

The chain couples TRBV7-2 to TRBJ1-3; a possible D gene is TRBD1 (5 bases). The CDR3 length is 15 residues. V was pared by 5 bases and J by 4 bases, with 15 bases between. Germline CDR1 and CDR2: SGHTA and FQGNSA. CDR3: CASSERTGGGNTIYF. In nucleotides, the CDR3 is TGTGCCAGCAGCGAGCGGACGGGGGGAGGAAACACCATATATTTT.